Each of the 17 T cell receptor beta chains below was sequenced from the same sample in a study of OX40 agonist ivuxolimab in advanced cancers. Sequencing used immunoSEQ multiplex PCR; TCRdb keeps in-frame clones, though not all of them. The sample has some 70,000 clones, around 93% seen once. The input for sequencing was CD4+ or CD8+ T cells sorted from blood, taken in a trial of the OX40 agonist ivuxolimab. The receptors shown here come from an adult with an advanced solid tumor such as melanoma, head and neck, liver or kidney cancer.

V is TRBV7-9 and J is TRBJ2-2, with 11 positions matching TRBD1. Germline trimming cut 4 bases from V and 1 base from J; bases unmatched to any gene: 2. This CDR3 is 16 amino acids long. Germline V gene data show CDR1 as SEHNR and CDR2 as FQNEAQ (reference sequence). CDR3 sequence reads: CASSWTGGRNTGELFF. The DNA for the CDR3 is TGTGCCAGCAGCTGGACAGGGGGCCGGAACACCGGGGAGCTGTTTTTT.

The chain carries TRBV30 and TRBJ2-5; the match to TRBD1 covers 8 bases. The J segment lost 5 bases and the V segment lost 4 bases, leaving 6 bases of the junction unmatched. Per germline, CDR1 GTSNPN and CDR2 SVGIG (reference sequence). The CDR3 runs 13 residues. The chain's CDR3 is CAWTDRAGETQYF. In DNA form, the CDR3 reads TGTGCCTGGACGGACAGGGCTGGGGAGACCCAGTACTTC.

The rearrangement joins TRBV19 to TRBJ2-6; possible D gene TRBD1, 6 bases. Germline assignment: CDR1 LNHDA and CDR2 SQIVND (reference sequence). The CDR3 extends over 16 amino acids. Trimming shortened V by 7 bases and J by 3 bases, and 16 bases separated the two germline ends. CDR3 region: CASNIPGAGGANVLTF. CDR3 nucleotides: TGTGCCAGTAACATACCAGGGGCCGGTGGGGCCAACGTCCTGACTTTC. The full variable domain, completed using reference TRBV19 and TRBJ2-6, is DGGITQSPKYLFRKEGQNVTLSCEQNLNHDAMYWYRQDPGQGLRLIYYSQIVNDFQKGDIAEGYSVSREKKESFPLTVTSAQKNPTAFYLCASNIPGAGGANVLTFGAGSRLTVL.

V usage is TRBV5-1 and J usage is TRBJ1-2; 7 positions match TRBD1. The CDR3 has 15 residues. Trimming at V came to 2 bases and at J to 5 bases, leaving 9 bases not matched to a gene. The germline V gene has CDR1 SGHRS and CDR2 YFSETQ. In DNA, the CDR3 is TGCGCCAGCAGCTTCGAAGGGGGCCAACTTTATGGCTACACCTTC. It specifies CASSFEGGQLYGYTF.

V and J are TRBV6-6 and TRBJ2-1, with 9 bases lining up with TRBD2. J was trimmed by 7 bases and V by 4 bases; bases with no gene match: 11. This CDR3 spans 16 amino acids. Germline CDR1 is MNHNY and CDR2 is SVGAGI (reference sequence). The chain's CDR3 is CASSLSAGGRINEQFF. In nucleotides, the CDR3 is TGTGCCAGCAGTTTATCGGCGGGGGGGCGTATAAATGAGCAGTTCTTC.

The V and J genes are TRBV7-6 and TRBJ1-3; D might be TRBD1 (6 bases). Germline lookup yields CDR1 SGHVS and CDR2 FNYEAQ. The V and J ends lost 3 bases and 0 bases respectively, with 9 bases between them. The CDR3 sequence is 15 residues long. The CDR3 DNA reads TGTGCCAGCAGCTTCGGGGGCAGCTCTGGAAACACCATATATTTT. Translated, it gives CASSFGGSSGNTIYF.

The table lists this clone with a count of one. The rearrangement uses TRBV9 and TRBJ2-3; D may be TRBD2 (6 bases). The germline CDR1 and CDR2 sequences are SGDLS and YYNGEE. Trimming took 4 bases from V and 5 from J, leaving 11 bases between them. The CDR3 is 13 residues long. The CDR3 DNA is TGTGCCAGCAGCCTTGGGAGGCTAGATACGCAGTATTTT. Its protein is CASSLGRLDTQYF.

Here the CDR3 DNA reads TGCAGCGTTGAAGACAGGGGAGATACGCAGTATTTT. It translates to CSVEDRGDTQYF. This rearrangement joins TRBV29-1 to TRBJ2-3; D perhaps matches TRBD1 (6 bases). The CDR3 extends over 12 amino acids. The ends were cut back, 0 bases at V and 5 bases at J, with 6 bases in the middle. Germline-derived CDR1 and CDR2 are SQVTM and ANQGSEA.

The chain joins TRBV7-8 to TRBJ2-2; TRBD2 matches at 11 bases. CDR1 and CDR2 from the germline V gene are SGHVS and FQNEAQ. This CDR3 comprises 14 residues. J was trimmed by 8 bases and V by 5 bases; bases with no gene match: 4. CDR3 sequence reads: CASSLRTSGGELFF. DNA of the CDR3: TGTGCCAGCAGCCTGCGGACTAGCGGGGGGGAGCTGTTTTTT. The entire variable domain, with the rest obtained from reference TRBV7-8 and TRBJ2-2, is as follows: GAGVSQSPRYKVAKRGQDVALRCDPISGHVSLFWYQQALGQGPEFLTYFQNEAQLDKSGLPSDRFFAERPEGSVSTLKIQRTQQEDSAVYLCASSLRTSGGELFFGEGSRLTVL.

The genes are TRBV5-1 and TRBJ2-5; 7 bases are a match to TRBD2. The germline V gene encodes CDR1 SGHRS and CDR2 YFSETQ. The CDR3 runs to 14 residues. V shed 6 bases and J 1 base; nucleotides not matched to a gene: 6. The CDR3 loop reads CASTPGGGQETQYF. The CDR3 nucleotides are TGCGCCAGCACGCCCGGCGGGGGCCAAGAGACCCAGTACTTC. Drawing the rest from reference TRBV5-1 and TRBJ2-5, the complete variable domain is KAGVTQTPRYLIKTRGQQVTLSCSPISGHRSVSWYQQTPGQGLQFLFEYFSETQRNKGNFPGRFSGRQFSNSRSEMNVSTLELGDSALYLCASTPGGGQETQYFGPGTRLLVL.

J is TRBJ1-2 and V is TRBV11-3; D unclear. V lost 3 bases to trimming and J lost 8 bases, with 16 bases between them. From germline, CDR1 is SGHNT and CDR2 YENEEA. The CDR3 sequence is 14 residues long. The CDR3 DNA reads as TGTGCCAGCAGCTTGGGTACAGCCAATGGGGGCTACACCTTC. This codes for CASSLGTANGGYTF. The whole variable domain, filled in from reference TRBV11-3 and TRBJ1-2, reads EAGVVQSPRYKIIEKKQPVAFWCNPISGHNTLYWYLQNLGQGPELLIRYENEEAVDDSQLPKDRFSAERLKGVDSTLKIQPAELGDSAVYLCASSLGTANGGYTFGSGTRLTVV.

The chain carries TRBV21-1 and TRBJ2-5; TRBD1 reflects the table's D call only, with no check against the DNA. TRBV21-1 is a pseudogene locus. CDR3 length: 13 residues. The CDR3 reads CASSKDRQETQYF. CDR3 nucleotides: TGTGCCAGCAGCAAAGACAGACAAGAGACCCAGTACTTC.

The J gene is TRBJ1-5, the V gene TRBV5-6; 8 nucleotides line up with TRBD1. Germline V CDR1 and CDR2: SGHDT, YYEEEE. This CDR3 is built from 13 residues. V trimming: 4 bases; J trimming: 5 bases; junction bases outside the gene matches: 2. CDR3 protein: CASSRQGYQPQHF. The CDR3 nucleotides read TGTGCCAGCAGCCGACAGGGGTATCAGCCCCAGCATTTT.

This clone was seen just once. The J gene is TRBJ2-7, the V gene TRBV2; a weak D match, TRBD2 (5 bases). Germline CDR1 is SNHLY and CDR2 is FYNNEI. CDR3 length equals 14 residues. V shed 4 bases and J shed 1 base, with 11 bases lying between them. CDR3 sequence (DNA): TGTGCCAGCAGTGCTAGCTCATCGTCCTACGAGCAGTACTTC. Protein: CASSASSSSYEQYF.

The CDR3 DNA follows: TGCGCCAGCAGCGTTACAGGGGGCTACACTGAAGCTTTCTTT. This gives the protein CASSVTGGYTEAFF. The V call is TRBV5-1, the J call TRBJ1-1, with TRBD1 identical over 9 bases. This CDR3 comprises 14 residues. Germline assignment: CDR1 SGHRS and CDR2 YFSETQ. Trimming at V came to 4 bases and at J to 3 bases, leaving 4 bases not matched to a gene.

The chain combines TRBV5-1 with TRBJ1-1, with 7 bases fitting TRBD1. Germline V gene data show CDR1 as SGHRS and CDR2 as YFSETQ. CDR3 length: 14 amino acids. Trimming took 5 bases from V and 6 from J; bases not matched to a gene: 10. The chain's CDR3 is CASRPGTAIPEAFF. CDR3 coding DNA: TGCGCCAGCAGACCCGGGACAGCGATCCCTGAAGCTTTCTTT. Using reference TRBV5-1 and TRBJ1-1 for the parts outside the CDR3, the full variable domain is KAGVTQTPRYLIKTRGQQVTLSCSPISGHRSVSWYQQTPGQGLQFLFEYFSETQRNKGNFPGRFSGRQFSNSRSEMNVSTLELGDSALYLCASRPGTAIPEAFFGQGTRLTVV.

This chain joins TRBV7-8 and TRBJ1-4, with TRBD1 as a possible D gene (5 bases). Trimming removed 5 bases at V and 10 bases at J, with 17 bases between. This CDR3 region has 14 residues. Germline CDR1 SGHVS, CDR2 FQNEAQ. In DNA form, the CDR3 reads TGTGCCAGCAGCCCGGGGCCAGGGTTGGGAAAACTGTTTTTT. Amino acids: CASSPGPGLGKLFF.